This T cell receptor (beta chain) was sequenced for a study of blood T cells in healthy people across ages. A second PCR of 7 to 11 cycles used a sample-barcoded 5' primer and a J-beta primer mix. Each CDR3 protein gets one entry after TCRdb re-called the 5' RACE reads with MiXCR. In the table there are 870,000 or so distinct CDR3 sequences, 29% of which are singletons. The receptor was derived from a woman aged 80 or over in good health. The sequenced sample was blood.

The CDR3 sequence: CAWSVGGVRQGNQPQHF. CDR3 nucleotide sequence: TGTGCCTGGAGCGTCGGGGGGGTCAGGCAGGGAAATCAGCCCCAGCATTTT. This chain uses TRBV30 with TRBJ1-5, with a weak D call TRBD1 (5 bases). The ends were cut back, 3 bases at V and 4 bases at J, with 22 bases in the middle. The CDR3 totals 17 residues. From germline, CDR1 is GTSNPN and CDR2 SVGIG (reference sequence). The whole variable domain, filled in from reference TRBV30 and TRBJ1-5, reads SQTIHQWPATLVQPVGSPLSLECTVEGTSNPNLYWYRQAAGRGLQLLFYSVGIGQISSEVPQNLSASRPQDRQFILSSKKLLLSDSGFYLCAWSVGGVRQGNQPQHFGDGTRLSIL.